Below are 10 T cell receptor beta chains sequenced from a single sample in a study of T cells in Graves' hyperthyroidism and ophthalmopathy. RNA transcripts served as the template for amplifying TCR beta CDR3 regions. HTBI primers drove first-round RT-PCR of the TCR CDR3. TCRdb independently ran MiXCR on the multiplex PCR reads; one entry per CDR3 protein. The sample contains over 500,000 distinct CDR3 sequences, roughly 15% of which appear only once. What was sequenced was blood. These receptor sequences come from a middle-aged woman with Graves' hyperthyroidism.

The chain uses TRBV19 and TRBJ1-2, with a tentative D call TRBD1 (5 bases). The CDR3 runs 14 residues. The germline V gene encodes CDR1 LNHDA and CDR2 SQIVND (reference sequence). V lost 3 bases, J lost 5 bases, and 13 bases lay in between. The CDR3, as DNA: TGTGCCAGTAGTATCGGGGCCCTCTATTATGGCTACACCTTC. It is translated as CASSIGALYYGYTF.

Only a few counts were recorded for this clonotype. V and J are TRBV12-3 or TRBV12-4 and TRBJ1-1, with no clear D. The CDR3 sequence is 13 residues long. Trimming shortened V by 4 bases and J by 1 base, and 7 bases separated the two germline ends. This CDR3 reads CASSSFTNTEAFF. The CDR3 DNA reads TGTGCCAGCAGTTCGTTTACGAACACTGAAGCTTTCTTT.

Here the CDR3 reads CASSQGSGFQETQYF. CDR3 DNA: TGTGCCAGCAGCCAAGGTAGCGGATTCCAAGAGACCCAGTACTTC. The rearrangement uses TRBV14 and TRBJ2-5; perhaps TRBD2 as D (6 bases). CDR3 length equals 15 residues. Looked up from germline, CDR1 is SGHDN and CDR2 is FVKESK. V was shortened by 1 base and J by 1 base, with 10 bases between the two germline ends.

The V and J genes are TRBV19 and TRBJ2-2, with 7 bases lining up with TRBD2. There are 14 residues in the CDR3. Germline loops: CDR1 LNHDA, CDR2 SQIVND (reference sequence). V was clipped by 7 bases and J by 2 bases; unmatched bases: 4. The CDR3 sequence is CASNASGNTGELFF. CDR3 nucleotides: TGTGCCAGTAACGCTAGCGGTAACACCGGGGAGCTGTTTTTT.

This clonotype was detected a few times. The rearrangement joins TRBV18 to TRBJ2-3; 7 bases align to TRBD2. Germline assignment: CDR1 KGHSH and CDR2 LQKENI. The CDR3 covers 15 residues. V gave up 4 bases and J gave up 0 bases; unmatched junction bases: 4. The CDR3 protein is CASSQNSGSTDTQYF. The CDR3 DNA follows: TGTGCCAGCTCACAAAATAGCGGGAGCACAGATACGCAGTATTTT.

This clonotype was seen a few times. The chain carries TRBV20-1 and TRBJ2-4; TRBD1 matches at 9 bases. The germline gives CDR1 DFQATT, CDR2 SNEGSKA (reference sequence). The CDR3 covers 16 residues. The V and J ends lost 5 bases and 0 bases, in that order; junction bases with no gene match: 8. CDR3 amino acids: CSAPGTGREAKNIQYF. The CDR3 bases are TGCAGTGCTCCCGGGACAGGGAGGGAAGCCAAAAACATTCAGTACTTC.

This clonotype was counted ten times or more. The chain joins TRBV3-1 to TRBJ2-1; perhaps TRBD2 as D (5 bases). CDR1 is LGHDT, CDR2 YNNKEL, per germline (reference sequence). Trimming removed 5 bases at V and 6 bases at J, with 14 bases between. The CDR3 is made up of 14 amino acids. CDR3 nucleotides: TGTGCCAGCAGCGTTAACTACGGAGGCAATGAGCAGTTCTTC. Translated, it gives CASSVNYGGNEQFF.

This clonotype was detected many times. The genes are TRBV11-2 and TRBJ2-7; D perhaps matches TRBD2 (5 bases). The germline gives CDR1 SGHAT, CDR2 FQNNGV. This CDR3 has 15 residues. Trimming took off 5 bases at V and 2 bases at J, with 16 bases between the two ends. The chain's CDR3 is CASSPDSRSTYEQYF. The DNA for the CDR3 is TGTGCCAGCAGCCCGGACTCGAGAAGCACCTACGAGCAGTACTTC.

The V call is TRBV6-1, the J call TRBJ2-1; 13 bases map to TRBD2. V dropped 6 bases and J dropped 1; count of bases not matched to a gene: 0. Germline-derived CDR1 and CDR2 are MNHNS and SASEGT. The CDR3 has 15 residues. The CDR3 DNA is TGTGCCAGCAGGGGACTAGCGGGGTCCTACAATGAGCAGTTCTTC. Encoded protein: CASRGLAGSYNEQFF.

Many counts were recorded for this clonotype. The chain is built from TRBV6-2 or TRBV6-3 and TRBJ2-1; no reliable D call. The germline V gene encodes CDR1 MNHEY and CDR2 SVGEGT. The CDR3 loop spans 12 amino acids. Trimming took off 2 bases at V and 10 bases at J, with 9 bases between the two ends. The CDR3 spells CASSYEGREQFF. The CDR3 DNA follows: TGTGCCAGCAGTTACGAAGGTCGCGAGCAGTTCTTC.